One T cell receptor beta chain is described in this entry. This receptor's antigen is unknown. The junction does not match germline at one end; this may be a read error. Receptors were amplified or captured by emulsion pairing. Unpaired genes were suppressed by a second nested PCR with blocking oligos, after which a third nested PCR added Illumina adaptors and barcodes. Each emulsion RT-PCR master mix contained roughly 5,000-250,000 T cells, with C-region, Stepout and V-region primers. The emulsions were generated using the Micellula Emulsion and Purification Kit, and the RT-PCR was run with Qiagen OneStep RT-PCR reagents. Pooled libraries were sequenced with paired-end 2 x 250 reads on an Illumina MiSeq. The study's processing was this. Read pairs were joined in Galaxy and clipped at the engineered overlap into separate alpha and beta files, and reads that were not clipped were discarded. Alpha-beta pairs were assigned using CompleteTCR, a MiTCR-based pipeline in which chains sharing read cluster identifiers are linked by an R script. TCR sequences that were observed only once, representing about 1-3%, were removed as potential sequencing errors. The public reads were reanalyzed by TCRdb: fastp trimming at Q25, MiXCR alignment, in-frame beta chains only. Every distinct CDR3 protein forms one entry, paired with its most common genes and DNA. Clone size and V and J calls follow TCRdb, not the original study. The table for this sample lists roughly 39,000 distinct CDR3 sequences; under 60% of them were counted only once. In total, the top ten clones hold around three fifths of the sample.

The data derive from a study of T cell repertoires in breast cancer (dated by TCRdb to between 2015 and 2016). Study-wide context: Tumors, lymph nodes and peripheral blood lymphocytes from breast cancer patients were profiled in the study, along with peripheral blood from healthy control donors. Most of the roughly 20 patient tumors analyzed for shared TCRs were ER+/PR+. The controls were nine healthy donors whose age range was similar to that of the patients. On average, sequencing produced roughly 500,000 sequences per sample, which came to roughly 9.6 reads per input cell. Because breast cancer has a low mutational burden and rarely has common mutations, the study reasoned that TCRs shared between breast cancer patients would target shared antigens. After being minced and digested with Liberase and DNase, tumors and tumor-involved lymph nodes were passed through 70-um and 40-um filters. Blood samples were separated by Ficoll, whereas tumor-free lymph nodes were processed without any enzymatic digestion.

Paired alpha-beta TCRs of CD8+ T cells were analyzed using an expanded emulsion RT-PCR method with primers for all TCR V genes. Before emulsion RT-PCR, CD8+ T cells were isolated using a CD8 positive selection kit and then incubated overnight in 8 to 10 IU/mL IL-2. From a lookup of the germline V gene (reference sequence), CDR1 and CDR2 are DFQATT and SNEGSKA. The CDR3 starts with the cysteine, ends with the phenylalanine, and has 18 residues. Only the CDR3 portion is preserved as DNA: 54 bases, with reading frame beginning at the first base. What the study reported, not specific to this receptor: Tumor-involved sentinel lymph nodes shared about fourfold more TCRs with matched tumor repertoires than tumor-free nodes (about 7.7% versus 2%). Shared TCRs were encoded by various nucleotide sequences, which suggests selection and expansion based on antigen. Shared TCRs showed TRBV7 predominance, possibly reflecting tumor recognition or mispriming bias from eight TRBV7 primers. Genuine antitumor clones may have been missed because singleton TCRs were discarded and only part of each tumor was sampled. Over 15 TCR pairs were shared across seven or more patient tumors and were rarely found in control blood, which suggests possible tumor specificity. Emulsion RT-PCR was considered qualitative rather than quantitative, since transcript abundance and primer differences skewed clone recovery.

The chain was built from TRBV20-1 and TRBJ2-3, with 7 bases aligning to TRBD2. The receptor was derived from a pool of human donors with breast cancer or a healthy control (not recorded which). The sequenced material came from CD8+ T cells. The DNA is as follows: TGCAGTGCTAGAGATATGAGGGGACCGGGGGGTTACACAGATACGCGGTATTTT. Its translation is CSARDMRGPGGYTDTRYF.